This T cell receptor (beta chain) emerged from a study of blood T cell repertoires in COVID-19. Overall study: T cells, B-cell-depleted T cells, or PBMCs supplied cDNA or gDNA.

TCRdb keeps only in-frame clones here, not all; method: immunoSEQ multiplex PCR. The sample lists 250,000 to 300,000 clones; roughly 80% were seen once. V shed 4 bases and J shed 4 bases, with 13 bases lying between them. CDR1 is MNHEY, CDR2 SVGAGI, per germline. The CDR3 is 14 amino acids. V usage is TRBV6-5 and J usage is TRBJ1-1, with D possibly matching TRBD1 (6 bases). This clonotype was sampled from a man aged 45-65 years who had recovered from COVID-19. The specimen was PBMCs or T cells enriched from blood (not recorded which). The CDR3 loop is CASSSRTGFTEAFF. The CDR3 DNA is TGTGCCAGCAGTTCCAGAACAGGGTTCACTGAAGCTTTCTTT.